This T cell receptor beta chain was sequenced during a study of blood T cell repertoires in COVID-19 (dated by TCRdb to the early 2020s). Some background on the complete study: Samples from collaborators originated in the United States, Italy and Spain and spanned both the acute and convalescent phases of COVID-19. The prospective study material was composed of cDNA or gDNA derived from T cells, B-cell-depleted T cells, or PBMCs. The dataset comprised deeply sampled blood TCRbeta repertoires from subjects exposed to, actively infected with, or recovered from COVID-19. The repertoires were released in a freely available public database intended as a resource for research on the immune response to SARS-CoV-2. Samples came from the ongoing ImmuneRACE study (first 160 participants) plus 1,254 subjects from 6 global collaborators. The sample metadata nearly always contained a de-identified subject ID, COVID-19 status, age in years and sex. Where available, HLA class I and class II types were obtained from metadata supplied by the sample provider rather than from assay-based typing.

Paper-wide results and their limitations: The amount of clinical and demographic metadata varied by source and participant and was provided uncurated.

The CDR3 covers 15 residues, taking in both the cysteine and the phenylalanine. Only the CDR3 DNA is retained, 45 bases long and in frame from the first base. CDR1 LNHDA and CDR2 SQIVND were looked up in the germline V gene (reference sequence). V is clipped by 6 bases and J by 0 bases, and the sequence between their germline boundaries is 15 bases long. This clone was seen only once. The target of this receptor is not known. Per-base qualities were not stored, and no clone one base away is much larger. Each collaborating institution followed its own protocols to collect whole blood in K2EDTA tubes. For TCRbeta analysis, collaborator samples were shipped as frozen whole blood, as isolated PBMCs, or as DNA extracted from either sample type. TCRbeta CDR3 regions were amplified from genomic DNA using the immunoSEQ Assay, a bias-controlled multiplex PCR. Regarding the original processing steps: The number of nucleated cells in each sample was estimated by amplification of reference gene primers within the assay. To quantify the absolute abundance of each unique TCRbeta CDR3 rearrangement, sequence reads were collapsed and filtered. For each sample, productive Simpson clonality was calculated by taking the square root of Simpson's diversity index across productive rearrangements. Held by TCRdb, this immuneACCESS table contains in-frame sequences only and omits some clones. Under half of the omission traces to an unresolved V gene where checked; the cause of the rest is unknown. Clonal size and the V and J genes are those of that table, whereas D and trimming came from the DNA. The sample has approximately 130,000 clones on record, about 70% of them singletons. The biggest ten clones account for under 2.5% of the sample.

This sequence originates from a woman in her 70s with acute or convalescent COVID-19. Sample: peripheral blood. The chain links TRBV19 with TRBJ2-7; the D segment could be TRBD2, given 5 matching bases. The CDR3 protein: CASRPGGTSSYEQYF. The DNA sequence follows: TGTGCCAGTAGACCCGGCGGAACTAGCTCCTACGAGCAGTACTTC.